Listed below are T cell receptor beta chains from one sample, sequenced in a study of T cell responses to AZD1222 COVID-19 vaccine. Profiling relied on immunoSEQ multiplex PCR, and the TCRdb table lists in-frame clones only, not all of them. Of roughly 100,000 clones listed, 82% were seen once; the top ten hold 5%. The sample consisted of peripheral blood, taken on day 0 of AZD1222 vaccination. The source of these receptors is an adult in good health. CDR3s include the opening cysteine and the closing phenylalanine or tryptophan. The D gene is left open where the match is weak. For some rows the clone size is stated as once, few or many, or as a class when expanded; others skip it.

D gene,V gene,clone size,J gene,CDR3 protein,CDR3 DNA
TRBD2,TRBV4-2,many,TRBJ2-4,CASSQEGGGGANIQYF,TGTGCCAGCAGCCAGGAAGGGGGCGGGGGGGCAAACATTCAGTACTTC
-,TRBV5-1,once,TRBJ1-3,CASSLVEGNTIYF,TGCGCCAGCAGCTTGGTCGAAGGAAACACCATATATTTT
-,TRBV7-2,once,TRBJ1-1,CASSLMGNTEAFF,TGTGCCAGCAGCTTAATGGGGAACACTGAAGCTTTCTTT
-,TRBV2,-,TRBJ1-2,CASRGPWGYTF,TGTGCCAGCAGGGGACCTTGGGGCTACACCTTC
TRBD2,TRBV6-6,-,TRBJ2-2,CASRLGLAGSTGELFF,TGTGCCAGCAGACTCGGACTAGCGGGGAGCACCGGGGAGCTGTTTTTT
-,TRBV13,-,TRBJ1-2,CASSLTDYGYTF,TGTGCCAGCAGCTTGACAGACTATGGCTACACCTTC
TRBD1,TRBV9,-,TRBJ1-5,CASSEGQDSNQPQHF,TGTGCCAGCAGCGAAGGACAGGACAGCAATCAGCCCCAGCATTTT
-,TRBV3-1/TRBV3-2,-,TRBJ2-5,CASSQVRTGTQYF,TGTGCCAGCAGCCAAGTGCGGACTGGGACCCAGTACTTC
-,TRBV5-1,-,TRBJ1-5,CASSLGDLNQPQHF,TGCGCCAGCAGCTTGGGGGACTTAAATCAGCCCCAGCATTTT
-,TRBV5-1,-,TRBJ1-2,CASQEGTMRNGYTF,TGCGCCAGCCAAGAGGGGACAATGAGAAATGGCTACACCTTC